The 18 T cell receptor beta chains in this list originate from one sample, sequenced in a study of T cell changes during pregnancy in multiple sclerosis. The assay was immunoSEQ multiplex PCR, and TCRdb's table has in-frame clones only and misses some. The data contain some 74,000 clones, 80% to 95% of them singletons. Here the sequenced sample was peripheral blood, taken after pregnancy. These receptors were taken from a female donor in good health, enrolled as a control in a pregnancy study.

The chain is built from TRBV19 and TRBJ1-1; TRBD1 might be the D (6 bases). CDR1 is LNHDA, CDR2 SQIVND, per germline (reference sequence). V was trimmed by 4 bases and J by 6 bases, leaving 15 bases between them. The CDR3 is 14 amino acids. This CDR3 reads CASSNLQGVPEAFF. CDR3 DNA: TGTGCCAGTAGTAACCTACAGGGAGTTCCTGAAGCTTTCTTT.

CDR3 residues: CASSLPGVGELFF. CDR3 nucleotide sequence: TGTGCCAGCAGCCTTCCAGGGGTCGGGGAGCTGTTTTTT. V and J are TRBV7-2 and TRBJ2-2; D might be TRBD1 (6 bases). CDR1 and CDR2 from the germline V gene are SGHTA and FQGNSA. Trimming cost V 5 bases and J 7 bases, with 11 bases left between them. CDR3 size: 13 residues.

The chain joins TRBV4-1 to TRBJ2-1; D might be TRBD1 (5 bases). The V gene's germline CDR1 is MGHRA and CDR2 YSYEKL. CDR3 length: 13 residues. The germline V and J ends were trimmed by 11 bases and 8 bases, with 19 bases remaining between them. Written as DNA, the CDR3 is TGCGCCGCAGCAGCATGGCAGGGTGATGAGCAGTTCTTC. The encoded protein is CAAAAWQGDEQFF.

The J gene is TRBJ2-5, the V gene TRBV11-2, with D possibly matching TRBD2 (6 bases). Germline CDR1 SGHAT, CDR2 FQNNGV. V lost 5 bases, J lost 2 bases, and 12 bases lay in between. The CDR3 totals 14 residues. This CDR3 is CASSPGGPQETQYF. CDR3 sequence (DNA): TGTGCCAGCAGCCCCGGGGGTCCTCAAGAGACCCAGTACTTC.

The chain uses TRBV30 and TRBJ2-1; possible D gene TRBD2, 6 bases. The V gene lost 3 bases and the J gene lost 9 bases, with 15 bases spanning the gap. The CDR3 is made up of 13 amino acids. CDR1 and CDR2 from the germline V gene are GTSNPN and SVGIG (reference sequence). The CDR3 bases are TGTGCCTGGAGACGGGAGTACTCGGGTGAGCAGTTCTTC. Encoded protein: CAWRREYSGEQFF.

The chain has TRBV13 and TRBJ2-2, with 15 bases identical to TRBD2. Germline CDR1 is PRHDT and CDR2 is FYEKMQ (reference sequence). With V trimmed by 4 bases and J by 4 bases, 13 bases remained unmatched. There are 20 residues in the CDR3. Written as DNA, the CDR3 is TGTGCCAGCAGCTCGGACCCGGGACTAGCGGGGGGCTCGGGCACCGGGGAGCTGTTTTTT. This gives the protein CASSSDPGLAGGSGTGELFF.

The chain uses TRBV5-1 and TRBJ2-5; maybe TRBD2 (6 bases). This CDR3 is 13 amino acids long. Trimming stripped 0 bases from V and 5 bases from J, with 8 bases between. Germline V gene lookup returns CDR1 SGHRS and CDR2 YFSETQ. The CDR3, as DNA: TGCGCCAGCAGCTTGGGGGAGGTTGAGACCCAGTACTTC. Translated, it gives CASSLGEVETQYF.

The chain couples TRBV6-4 to TRBJ2-1; TRBD2 matches 15 bases. The CDR3 has 14 amino acids. Germline values: CDR1 MRHNA, CDR2 SNTAGT. The V and J ends lost 4 bases and 10 bases, in that order; junction bases with no gene match: 2. The CDR3 sequence is CASSVGLAGGEQFF. CDR3 DNA: TGTGCCAGCAGTGTGGGACTAGCGGGAGGCGAGCAGTTCTTC.

This chain joins TRBV4-2 and TRBJ1-2; maybe TRBD1 (5 bases). Germline assignment: CDR1 LGHNA and CDR2 YNFKEQ. The V gene lost 4 bases and the J gene lost 3 bases, with 12 bases spanning the gap. The CDR3 totals 14 residues. The CDR3 sequence: CASSLGDRDYGYTF. The DNA of the CDR3 is TGTGCCAGCAGCCTAGGGGATAGGGACTATGGCTACACCTTC.

J is TRBJ2-2 and V is TRBV25-1, with 7 bases lining up with TRBD1. The CDR3 has 16 residues. Germline V gene sequence: CDR1 MGHDK, CDR2 SYGVNS. The V and J ends lost 4 bases and 3 bases, in that order; junction bases with no gene match: 8. The CDR3 protein is CASSGNRGRDTGELFF. The CDR3 DNA sequence: TGTGCCAGCAGTGGAAACAGGGGTAGGGACACCGGGGAGCTGTTTTTT.

The rearrangement uses TRBV28 and TRBJ1-1, with unresolved D. Germline CDR1 MDHEN, CDR2 SYDVKM. This CDR3 is built from 14 residues. The ends were cut back, 3 bases at V and 0 bases at J, with 8 bases in the middle. The CDR3 region has the DNA TGTGCCAGCAGTTTCAGGTTCATGAACACTGAAGCTTTCTTT. Encoded protein: CASSFRFMNTEAFF.

The chain couples TRBV4-1 to TRBJ2-1; 9 bases line up with TRBD1. CDR3 length: 14 amino acids. Germline V gene sequence: CDR1 MGHRA, CDR2 YSYEKL. J gave up 8 bases and V 3 bases, and 5 bases lay outside the gene matches. CDR3 in amino acids: CASSQLQGADEQFF. DNA of the CDR3: TGCGCCAGCAGCCAGCTACAGGGGGCCGATGAGCAGTTCTTC.

The V and J genes are TRBV5-1 and TRBJ2-5, with 11 bases matching TRBD2. The V gene end was trimmed by 2 bases and the J gene end by 2 bases; junction bases not matched to a gene: 2. The length of the CDR3 is 15 residues. Germline V CDR1 and CDR2: SGHRS, YFSETQ. The CDR3 loop is CASSFLAGGQETQYF. The CDR3 DNA reads TGCGCCAGCAGCTTCCTAGCGGGGGGTCAAGAGACCCAGTACTTC.

The rearrangement links TRBV28 to TRBJ2-7; 8 nucleotides line up with TRBD1. With 10 bases clipped from V and 3 bases from J, the junction kept 5 bases outside the gene matches. The CDR3 is 12 residues long. Per germline, CDR1 MDHEN and CDR2 SYDVKM. The CDR3 here is CATRGPLYEQYF. The CDR3 DNA reads as TGTGCCACCAGGGGGCCGCTCTACGAGCAGTACTTC.

The chain recombines TRBV7-2 with TRBJ2-5, with a tentative D call TRBD2 (6 bases). CDR1 SGHTA and CDR2 FQGNSA come from the germline V gene. The V end was cut by 4 bases, the J end by 3 bases, with 9 bases between. CDR3 size: 13 residues. The CDR3 DNA follows: TGTGCCAGCAGCTGGAAGCGGGAAGAGACCCAGTACTTC. This encodes CASSWKREETQYF.

V gene TRBV5-1 combines with J gene TRBJ1-1, with D possibly TRBD1 on 5 matching bases. The V end lost 2 bases, the J end lost 3 bases, and 5 bases lay between the germline ends. In germline, CDR1 is SGHRS, CDR2 YFSETQ. The CDR3 sequence is 12 residues long. CDR3 sequence reads: CASSLGDTEAFF. DNA for the CDR3: TGCGCCAGCAGCTTAGGGGACACTGAAGCTTTCTTT.

The chain carries TRBV7-9 and TRBJ1-1; TRBD1 might be the D (5 bases). V was trimmed by 5 bases and J by 2 bases, leaving 27 bases between them. Germline CDR1 SEHNR, CDR2 FQNEAQ (reference sequence). This CDR3 is built from 19 residues. CDR3 amino acids: CASSRSGATESPFNTEAFF. In nucleotides, the CDR3 is TGTGCCAGCAGCCGATCGGGAGCGACAGAAAGTCCCTTTAACACTGAAGCTTTCTTT.

Here the CDR3 DNA reads TGCAGCGTTGAGGCCGACACCGGGGAGCTGTTTTTT. This codes for CSVEADTGELFF. V is TRBV29-1 and J is TRBJ2-2; no definite D call. Germline V gene data show CDR1 as SQVTM and CDR2 as ANQGSEA. This CDR3 region has 12 residues. Trimming stripped 3 bases from V and 3 bases from J, with 5 bases between.